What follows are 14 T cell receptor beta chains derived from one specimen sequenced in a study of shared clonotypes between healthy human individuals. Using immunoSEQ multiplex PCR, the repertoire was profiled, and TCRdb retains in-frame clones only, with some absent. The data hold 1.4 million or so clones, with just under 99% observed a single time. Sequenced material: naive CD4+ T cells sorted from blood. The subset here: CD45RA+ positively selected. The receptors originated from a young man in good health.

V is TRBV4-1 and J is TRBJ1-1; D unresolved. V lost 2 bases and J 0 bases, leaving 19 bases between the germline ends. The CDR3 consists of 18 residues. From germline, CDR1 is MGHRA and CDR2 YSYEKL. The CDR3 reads CASSQLAPKEIMNTEAFF. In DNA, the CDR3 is TGCGCCAGCAGCCAACTAGCACCGAAGGAGATCATGAACACTGAAGCTTTCTTT.

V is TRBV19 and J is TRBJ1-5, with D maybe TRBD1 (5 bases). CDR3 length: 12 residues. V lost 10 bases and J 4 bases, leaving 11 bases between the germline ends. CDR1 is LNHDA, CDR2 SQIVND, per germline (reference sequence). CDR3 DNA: TGTGCCACCAGGGATTTTAATCAGCCCCAGCATTTT. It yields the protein CATRDFNQPQHF.

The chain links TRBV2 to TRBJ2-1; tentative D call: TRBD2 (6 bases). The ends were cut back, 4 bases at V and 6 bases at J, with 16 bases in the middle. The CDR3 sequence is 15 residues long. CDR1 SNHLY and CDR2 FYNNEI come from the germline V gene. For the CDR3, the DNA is TGTGCCAGCAGTGCCGAGGAGGGGCAAACCAATGAGCAGTTCTTC. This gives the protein CASSAEEGQTNEQFF.

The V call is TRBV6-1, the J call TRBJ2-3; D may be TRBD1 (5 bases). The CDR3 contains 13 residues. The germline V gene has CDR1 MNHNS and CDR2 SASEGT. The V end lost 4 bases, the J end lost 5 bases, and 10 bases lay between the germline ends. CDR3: CASSGQLGDTQYF. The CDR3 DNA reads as TGTGCCAGCAGTGGACAGCTTGGAGATACGCAGTATTTT.

The DNA for the CDR3 is TGTGCCAGCAGCTGGTCATTTCCTGACGAGCAGTACTTC. This codes for CASSWSFPDEQYF. The V and J genes are TRBV5-8 and TRBJ2-7; no firm D call. Germline loops: CDR1 SGHTS, CDR2 YDEGEE. This CDR3 is 13 amino acids long. The V end lost 3 bases, the J end lost 5 bases, and 12 bases lay between the germline ends. The variable domain in full, with the rest retrieved from reference TRBV5-8 and TRBJ2-7, is EAGVTQSPTHLIKTRGQQATLRCSPISGHTSVYWYQQALGLGLQFLLWYDEGEERNRGNFPPRFSGRQFPNYSSELNVNALELEDSALYLCASSWSFPDEQYFGPGTRLTVT.

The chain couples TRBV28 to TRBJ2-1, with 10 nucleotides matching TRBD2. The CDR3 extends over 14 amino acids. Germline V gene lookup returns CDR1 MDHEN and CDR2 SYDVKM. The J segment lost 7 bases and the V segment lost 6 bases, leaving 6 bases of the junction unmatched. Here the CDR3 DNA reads TGTGCCAGCAGCAGGACTAGCGGATGGAATGAGCAGTTCTTC. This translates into CASSRTSGWNEQFF.

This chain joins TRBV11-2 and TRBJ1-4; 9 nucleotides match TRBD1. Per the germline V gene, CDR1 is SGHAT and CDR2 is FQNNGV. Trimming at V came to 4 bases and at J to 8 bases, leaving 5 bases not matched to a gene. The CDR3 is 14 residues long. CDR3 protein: CASSSGQGGEKLFF. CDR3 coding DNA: TGTGCCAGCAGCTCGGGACAGGGAGGCGAAAAACTGTTTTTT.

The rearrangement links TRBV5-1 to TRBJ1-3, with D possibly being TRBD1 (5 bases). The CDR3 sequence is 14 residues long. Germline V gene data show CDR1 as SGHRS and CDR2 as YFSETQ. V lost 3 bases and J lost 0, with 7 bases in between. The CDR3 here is CASSWDPSGNTIYF. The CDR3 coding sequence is TGCGCCAGCAGCTGGGACCCCTCTGGAAACACCATATATTTT.

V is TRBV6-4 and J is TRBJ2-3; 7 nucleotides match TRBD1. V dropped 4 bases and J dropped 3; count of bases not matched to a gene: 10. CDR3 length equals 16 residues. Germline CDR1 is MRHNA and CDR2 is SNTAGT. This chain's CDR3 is CASSGNRGQGTDTQYF. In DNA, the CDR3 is TGTGCCAGCAGTGGGAACAGGGGCCAGGGAACAGATACGCAGTATTTT.

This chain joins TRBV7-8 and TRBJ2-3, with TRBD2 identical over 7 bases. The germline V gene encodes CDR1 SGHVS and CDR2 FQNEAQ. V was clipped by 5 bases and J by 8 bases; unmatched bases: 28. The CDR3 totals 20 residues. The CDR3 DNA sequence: TGTGCCAGCAGCCCCCTTTCCCGGCGGGAGTTCTCGCTTCGCCTAGGTACGCAGTATTTT. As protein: CASSPLSRREFSLRLGTQYF.

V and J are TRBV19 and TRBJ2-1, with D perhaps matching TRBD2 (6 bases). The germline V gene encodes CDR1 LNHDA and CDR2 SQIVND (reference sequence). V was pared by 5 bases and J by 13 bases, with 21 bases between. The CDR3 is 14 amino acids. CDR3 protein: CASSRSEGRLEQFF. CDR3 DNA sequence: TGTGCCAGTAGTCGATCCGAGGGCAGACTAGAACAGTTCTTC.

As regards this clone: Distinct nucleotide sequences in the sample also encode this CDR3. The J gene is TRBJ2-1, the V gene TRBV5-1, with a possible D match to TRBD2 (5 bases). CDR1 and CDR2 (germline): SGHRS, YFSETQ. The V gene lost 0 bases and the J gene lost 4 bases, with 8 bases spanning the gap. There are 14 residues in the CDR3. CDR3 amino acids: CASSLASSYNEQFF. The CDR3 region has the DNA TGCGCCAGCAGCTTGGCTAGCTCTTACAATGAGCAGTTCTTC.

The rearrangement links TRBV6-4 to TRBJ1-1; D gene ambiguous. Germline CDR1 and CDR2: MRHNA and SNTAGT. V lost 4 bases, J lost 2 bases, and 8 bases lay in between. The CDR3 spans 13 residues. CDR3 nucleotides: TGTGCCAGCAGTGCCCAGATAAACACTGAAGCTTTCTTT. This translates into CASSAQINTEAFF.

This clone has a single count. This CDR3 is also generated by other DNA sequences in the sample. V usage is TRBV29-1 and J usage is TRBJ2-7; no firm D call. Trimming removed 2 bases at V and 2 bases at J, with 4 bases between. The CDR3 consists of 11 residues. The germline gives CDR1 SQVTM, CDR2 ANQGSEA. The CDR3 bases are TGCAGCGTTGAAACGGCCTACGAGCAGTACTTC. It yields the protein CSVETAYEQYF.